This T cell receptor (beta chain) originates from a study of blood T cell repertoires in COVID-19. About the research overall: Acute and convalescent COVID-19 samples came from the United States, Italy and Spain. T cells, B-cell-depleted T cells, or PBMCs provided the cDNA or gDNA that served as material.

J gave up 3 bases and V 2 bases, and 6 bases lay outside the gene matches. The germline V gene encodes CDR1 LNHDA and CDR2 SQIVND (reference sequence). This CDR3 spans 16 amino acids. Authors' methods: Estimates of nucleated cell counts were drawn from the amplification of reference gene primers. Here immunoSEQ multiplex PCR was the method, and the copy in TCRdb shows in-frame clones only, minus some. The DNA gave D and trimming, while V, J and clone size come from that table. The table lists 150,000 to 200,000 clones, 75% to 80% of them singletons, with approximately 15% in the top ten. This clone has more than one count but fewer than ten.

Input material: peripheral blood. This receptor was identified in a woman of 80 years or more with acute or convalescent COVID-19. The chain uses TRBV19 and TRBJ1-1, with 10 bases fitting TRBD1. In DNA form, the CDR3 reads TGTGCCAGTAGTATACCCGGGGACAGGGGATACACTGAAGCTTTCTTT. It codes for CASSIPGDRGYTEAFF.